The source of this TCR beta chain is a study of shared clonotypes between healthy human individuals. V lost 1 base to trimming and J lost 5 bases, with 12 bases between them. Germline loops: CDR1 MNHNS, CDR2 SASEGT. This CDR3 region has 15 residues. Measured with immunoSEQ multiplex PCR; TCRdb has only the in-frame clones, and not every one. This sample has 2,100,000 or so clones, with approximately 94% found just once. V gene TRBV6-1 combines with J gene TRBJ1-5; D may be TRBD1 (5 bases). Sequencing used naive CD4+ T cells sorted from blood. Subset reported: CD45RA+ positively selected. The sequence came from a man aged 18 to 35 in good health. CDR3 region: CASSEVGHGYQPQHF. The CDR3 nucleotides are TGTGCCAGCAGTGAAGTGGGGCATGGGTATCAGCCCCAGCATTTT.